This TCR beta chain was sequenced during a study of T cells in Graves' hyperthyroidism and ophthalmopathy. Study-level points and caveats: Blood held most thyroid clonotypes expanded above 0.001 frequency.

Authors of the study amplified TCR beta CDR3 regions from RNA transcripts. HTBI primers drove first-round RT-PCR of the TCR CDR3. TCRdb ran MiXCR on the multiplex PCR reads and lists one entry per CDR3 protein. The repertoire holds about half a million distinct CDR3 sequences, with 15% to 20% as singletons. Trimming pared 6 bases from V and 6 bases from J, leaving 12 bases between. This CDR3 is 13 amino acids long. A NOSPECS grade of at least 4, a Clinical Activity Score of at least 3 and duration under 3 months were recorded in ophthalmopathy patients. About this clonotype: The antigen is unknown.

The sequencing sample was made of blood. This sequence was found in a woman aged 25-40 years with Graves' ophthalmopathy. The chain carries TRBV12-3 or TRBV12-4 and TRBJ2-1; D unresolved. This CDR3 reads CASSDKPSNEQFF. CDR3 DNA: TGTGCCAGCAGCGATAAACCCTCCAATGAGCAGTTCTTC.